These T cell receptor beta chains were read from a single sample in a study of PD-1 blockade in classical Hodgkin lymphoma. Clones were sequenced by immunoSEQ multiplex PCR, and TCRdb holds only the in-frame ones, with some missing. The sample holds tens of thousands of clones, under 95% seen once. The sample taken for sequencing was peripheral blood mononuclear cells (PBMCs). The receptors derive from a human donor with classical Hodgkin lymphoma. Each CDR3 is given with its conserved first and last residue. D genes are given only for firm matches. Not all rows give a size; the values are once, few, many and, for expanded clones, a class.

D | size | J | V | CDR3 | DNA
TRBD1 | - | TRBJ2-5 | TRBV2 | CASSDRDRGVGTQYF | TGTGCCAGCAGCGACCGGGACAGGGGCGTGGGGACCCAGTACTTC
- | - | TRBJ2-3 | TRBV27 | CASSFWGSKTSTDTQYF | TGTGCCAGCAGTTTTTGGGGAAGCAAGACTAGCACAGATACGCAGTATTTT
- | - | TRBJ2-7 | TRBV7-2 | CASSLDWGATYEQYF | TGTGCCAGCAGCTTAGATTGGGGGGCCACCTACGAGCAGTACTTC
- | once | TRBJ2-1 | TRBV27 | CASRVSRGDSYNEQFF | TGTGCCAGCAGGGTATCTAGGGGTGACTCCTACAATGAGCAGTTCTTC
- | - | TRBJ1-1 | TRBV11-3 | CASSLGQGTEAFF | TGTGCCAGCAGCTTAGGCCAGGGCACTGAAGCTTTCTTT
- | - | TRBJ2-5 | TRBV10-1 | CASSESLAKETQYF | TGCGCCAGCAGTGAGTCGTTAGCGAAAGAGACCCAGTACTTC
TRBD2 | - | TRBJ2-5 | TRBV11-2 | CASSLPASGSGETQYF | TGTGCCAGCAGCTTACCGGCGAGCGGGAGCGGGGAGACCCAGTACTTC
TRBD2 | - | TRBJ2-7 | TRBV5-1 | CASSSTSGYPSSYEQYF | TGCGCCAGCAGCTCAACTAGCGGGTACCCAAGCTCCTACGAGCAGTACTTC
- | - | TRBJ2-3 | TRBV4-2 | CASSRTGGTDTQYF | TGTGCCAGCAGCCGTACTGGGGGCACAGATACGCAGTATTTT
- | few | TRBJ1-3 | TRBV11-3 | CASSLTRSGNTIYF | TGTGCCAGCAGCCTGACACGCTCTGGAAACACCATATATTTT
TRBD1 | once | TRBJ1-4 | TRBV10-3 | CAISPGQGREKLFF | TGTGCCATCAGTCCGGGACAGGGTAGGGAAAAACTGTTTTTT
- | - | TRBJ2-5 | TRBV5-1 | CASSRGAQETQYF | TGCGCCAGCAGCCGGGGGGCCCAAGAGACCCAGTACTTC
- | - | TRBJ1-1 | TRBV6-8 | CASSYPRAMVNTEAFF | TGTGCCAGCAGTTACCCCCGGGCAATGGTGAACACTGAAGCTTTCTTT
TRBD2 | - | TRBJ2-7 | TRBV2 | CASSDRLAGSSYEQYF | TGTGCCAGCAGTGACCGACTAGCGGGGAGCTCCTACGAGCAGTACTTC
- | - | TRBJ2-5 | TRBV5-1 | CASSLGANQETQYF | TGCGCCAGCAGCTTGGGGGCTAACCAAGAGACCCAGTACTTC
- | - | TRBJ1-5 | TRBV30 | CAWSVRGRNQPQHF | TGTGCCTGGAGCGTACGTGGCCGGAATCAGCCCCAGCATTTT
TRBD1 | - | TRBJ2-1 | TRBV25-1 | CASSRQGLSSYNEQFF | TGTGCCAGCAGTAGACAGGGCCTGAGCTCCTACAATGAGCAGTTCTTC
TRBD2 | once | TRBJ2-5 | TRBV9 | CASSVASGRALGETQYF | TGTGCCAGCAGCGTAGCAAGCGGGAGGGCCCTCGGTGAGACCCAGTACTTC
TRBD2 | large | TRBJ2-2 | TRBV14 | CASSQLAGGAGELFF | TGTGCCAGCAGCCAGCTAGCGGGAGGTGCCGGGGAGCTGTTTTTT
- | - | TRBJ2-7 | TRBV28 | CAHVGSGSNYEQYF | TGTGCCCACGTGGGTAGCGGAAGTAACTACGAGCAGTACTTC
- | - | TRBJ2-1 | TRBV7-9 | CASSFSTEQFF | TGTGCCAGCAGCTTCTCTACTGAGCAGTTCTTC
TRBD2 | - | TRBJ2-2 | TRBV28 | CASSSGLAPTGELFF | TGTGCCAGCAGTTCCGGACTAGCACCGACCGGGGAGCTGTTTTTT
TRBD2 | - | TRBJ2-3 | TRBV5-4 | CASSLELAGGSTQYF | TGTGCCAGCAGCTTGGAACTAGCGGGAGGGAGTACGCAGTATTTT
- | few | TRBJ1-5 | TRBV2 | CASSESAGARGGQPQHF | TGTGCCAGCAGTGAAAGCGCGGGGGCGCGAGGAGGTCAGCCCCAGCATTTT
- | - | TRBJ1-2 | TRBV2 | CASSEARGTAYYGYTF | TGTGCCAGCAGTGAAGCGCGAGGGACTGCCTATTATGGCTACACCTTC
- | - | TRBJ2-2 | TRBV5-4 | CASSSPSTVGTGELFF | TGTGCCAGCAGCTCCCCTAGCACGGTGGGCACCGGGGAGCTGTTTTTT
TRBD1 | few | TRBJ2-5 | TRBV27 | CATGGTGGWETQYF | TGTGCCACCGGGGGGACAGGGGGCTGGGAGACCCAGTACTTC
TRBD2 | - | TRBJ2-3 | TRBV5-1 | CASGREDLRTDTQYF | TGCGCCAGCGGCCGGGAGGACCTTCGCACAGATACGCAGTATTTT
- | - | TRBJ2-1 | TRBV7-6 | CASSLRRDEQFF | TGTGCCAGCAGCCTCCGCCGGGATGAGCAGTTCTTC
- | - | TRBJ1-5 | TRBV29-1 | CSVFRRDLDQPQHF | TGCAGCGTTTTCCGCCGGGACCTTGACCAGCCCCAGCATTTT
- | - | TRBJ1-2 | TRBV5-1 | CASSLDGTDIYGYTF | TGCGCCAGCAGCTTGGACGGGACCGACATATATGGCTACACCTTC
- | - | TRBJ1-4 | TRBV7-9 | CASSRRGLEAEKLFF | TGTGCCAGCAGCCGCAGGGGCTTGGAAGCTGAAAAACTGTTTTTT
- | - | TRBJ2-1 | TRBV14 | CASSPQLYNEQFF | TGTGCCAGCAGCCCCCAACTGTACAATGAGCAGTTCTTC
TRBD1 | - | TRBJ1-1 | TRBV19 | CASSTTRGGAGGAFF | TGTGCCAGTAGTACAACCCGGGGAGGGGCAGGGGGAGCTTTCTTT
- | - | TRBJ1-2 | TRBV21-1 | CASSTRMRIYGYTF | TGTGCCAGCAGCACGAGAATGAGGATATATGGCTACACCTTC
- | - | TRBJ1-4 | TRBV5-5 | CASSLGVNLRWEKLFF | TGTGCCAGCAGCTTGGGTGTCAATTTACGGTGGGAAAAACTGTTTTTT
- | - | TRBJ2-7 | TRBV19 | CASSFSGASHEQYF | TGTGCCAGTAGTTTCTCGGGGGCCTCTCACGAGCAGTACTTC
- | once | TRBJ2-7 | TRBV9 | CASRSGPDGSYEQYF | TGTGCCAGCAGGTCTGGGCCAGACGGATCCTACGAGCAGTACTTC
TRBD2 | - | TRBJ2-1 | TRBV7-6 | CASSSRLADTNEQFF | TGTGCCAGCAGCTCTCGGCTAGCGGATACAAATGAGCAGTTCTTC
- | - | TRBJ2-1 | TRBV2 | CASSTMTGLDEQFF | TGTGCCAGCAGTACCATGACTGGCCTTGATGAGCAGTTCTTC
- | once | TRBJ1-3 | TRBV19 | CATPDSSGNTIYF | TGTGCCACACCGGACAGCTCTGGAAACACCATATATTTT
TRBD1 | - | TRBJ1-1 | TRBV2 | CASSWTGGKGTEAFF | TGTGCCAGCAGTTGGACAGGGGGCAAGGGCACTGAAGCTTTCTTT
- | - | TRBJ1-5 | TRBV6-1 | CASSEVPAGQPQHF | TGTGCCAGCAGTGAAGTCCCCGCGGGTCAGCCCCAGCATTTT
TRBD2 | few | TRBJ2-7 | TRBV10-1 | CASDTSGSYEQYF | TGCGCCAGCGACACTAGCGGCTCCTACGAGCAGTACTTC
- | - | TRBJ1-1 | TRBV7-2 | CASSGTQGWYTEAFF | TGTGCCAGCAGCGGGACACAGGGATGGTACACTGAAGCTTTCTTT
TRBD1 | - | TRBJ1-2 | TRBV6-5 | CASSYSGQGKYGYTF | TGTGCCAGCAGTTACTCAGGACAGGGAAAGTATGGCTACACCTTC
- | - | TRBJ2-5 | TRBV6-6 | CASSYSGTFQETQYF | TGTGCCAGCAGTTACTCGGGGACATTCCAAGAGACCCAGTACTTC
- | few | TRBJ1-2 | TRBV6-1 | CASSEGVSAVSYGYTF | TGTGCCAGCAGTGAAGGGGTCAGCGCTGTTTCATATGGCTACACCTTC
- | - | TRBJ2-1 | TRBV28 | CASTIGIEQFF | TGTGCCAGCACCATTGGGATTGAGCAGTTCTTC
TRBD2 | - | TRBJ2-5 | TRBV11-1 | CASSLARLAGETQYF | TGTGCCAGCAGCTTAGCGCGGCTAGCGGGAGAGACCCAGTACTTC
TRBD2 | - | TRBJ2-5 | TRBV5-1 | CASSPLAAQETQYF | TGCGCCAGCAGCCCGCTAGCGGCCCAAGAGACCCAGTACTTC
- | - | TRBJ2-1 | TRBV6-5 | CASRPSGRDKDEQFF | TGTGCCAGCAGACCCTCAGGGCGGGATAAGGATGAGCAGTTCTTC
- | - | TRBJ1-5 | TRBV30 | CAWSVRGGQPQHF | TGTGCCTGGAGTGTAAGGGGGGGACAGCCCCAGCATTTT
TRBD2 | - | TRBJ2-5 | TRBV13 | CASSLAGGAETQYF | TGTGCCAGCAGCTTAGCGGGAGGGGCGGAGACCCAGTACTTC